The clone carrying this T cell receptor (beta chain) was detected only a few times. Antigen unknown. The donors were all Caucasian adults (living in Nashville, Tennessee). Several immunoSEQ 96-well plates shared each subset's DNA, each plate a replicate. TCRdb's copy holds only in-frame clones and misses some; the assay was immunoSEQ multiplex PCR. The sample holds more than 2,000,000 clones, around 90% seen once. This sample is part of a study of shared clonotypes between healthy human individuals. Study-level background: Plates per donor: three CD4 naive, three CD4 memory, two CD8 naive, one CD8 memory. The study, taken as a whole, reports: Generation of non-shared clonotypes was less probable than generation of clonotypes shared by all four donors.

The origin of this receptor is a man between 18 and 35 years old in good health. The sequenced material came from naive CD4+ T cells sorted from blood. Specified subset: CD45RA+ positively selected.

Written as DNA, the CDR3 is TGTGCCACCGAACTCTCCCCTCAGGGGACTGAAGCTTTCTTT. Translation: CATELSPQGTEAFF. V usage is TRBV28 and J usage is TRBJ1-1; D may be TRBD1 (6 bases). The V gene's germline CDR1 is MDHEN and CDR2 SYDVKM. The CDR3 is made up of 14 amino acids. V was cut by 10 bases and J by 5 bases, with 20 bases left in between.